This TCR beta chain was obtained from a study of shared clonotypes between healthy human individuals. TCRdb's table, derived via immunoSEQ multiplex PCR, lists solely in-frame clones and lacks some. The table includes 2 million to 2.5 million clones, roughly 94% detected once. V shed 5 bases and J 1 base; nucleotides not matched to a gene: 3. The CDR3 spans 14 residues. Germline values: CDR1 MNHNS, CDR2 SASEGT. The sample taken for sequencing was naive CD4+ T cells sorted from blood. Subset indicated: CD45RA+ positively selected. The chain employs TRBV6-1 and TRBJ2-5, with 8 bases aligning to TRBD1. The sequence derives from a man aged 18 to 29 in good health. CDR3 in amino acids: CASSWDRIQETQYF. The CDR3 nucleotides are TGTGCCAGCAGTTGGGACAGGATCCAAGAGACCCAGTACTTC.